This T cell receptor beta chain emerged from a study of T cell clonality in common variable immunodeficiency. Study-wide results and limits: Fewer TCRbeta clones were shared among CVID subjects than controls. In common variable immunodeficiency, TCR beta chains reportedly carried fewer deletions and N-nucleotide insertions. T cell subpopulation sequencing would be needed to explain CVID clonality. Compared with healthy controls, CVID subjects showed increased TCRbeta clonality, mostly in about a third.

In this sample, this clone turned up a few times. The target antigen is unknown. The read terminates 3 residues ahead of where the CDR3 ends, so the germline J gene completes it. Germline V gene sequence: CDR1 MNHNS, CDR2 SASEGT. V trimming: 4 bases; J trimming: 4 bases; junction bases outside the gene matches: 7. CDR3 length: 15 amino acids. Sequencing input was equivalent genomic DNA from CVID and controls. The protocol was immunoSEQ multiplex PCR, while the TCRdb copy is restricted to in-frame clones and leaves out a portion. In total the sample includes roughly 39,000 clones, none of them seen once.

The receptor was isolated from a human donor with common variable immunodeficiency. The sequencing input was peripheral blood mononuclear cells. The chain joins TRBV6-1 to TRBJ1-5, with TRBD1 identical over 7 bases. The CDR3 region is CASSGQSGGNQPQHF. The DNA read from the CDR3 is TGTGCCAGCAGTGGGCAATCAGGGGGAAATCAGCCC.